A single sample gave rise to the 21 T cell receptor beta chains below, sequenced in a study of regulatory T cells in long-lasting Graves disease. CDR3-region Arm-PCR and iRepertoire HTBI primers produced the TCR beta libraries. MiXCR, applied by TCRdb to the multiplex PCR reads, yields one record per CDR3 protein. Among about 470,000 distinct CDR3 sequences listed, about 20% were seen once. Time point in this sample: persistent/refractory GD, antithyroid drugs over 5 years with positive TRAb. Construction of the TCR library relied on RNA isolated from PBMCs. The material sequenced was peripheral blood mononuclear cells (PBMCs), taken when the disease was refractory, from a patient treated with antithyroid drugs. These receptors were taken from a female donor with Graves disease.

The chain uses TRBV9 and TRBJ2-2, with a possible D match to TRBD2 (6 bases). V was clipped by 0 bases and J by 1 base, with 10 bases between them. This CDR3 contains 16 residues. Germline CDR1 and CDR2: SGDLS and YYNGEE. CDR3 loop: CASSVGLALNTGELFF. The CDR3 coding sequence is TGTGCCAGCAGCGTAGGTCTAGCGCTGAACACCGGGGAGCTGTTTTTT. The variable domain in full, completed from reference TRBV9 and TRBJ2-2, reads DSGVTQTPKHLITATGQRVTLRCSPRSGDLSVYWYQQSLDQGLQFLIQYYNGEERAKGNILERFSAQQFPDLHSELNLSSLELGDSALYFCASSVGLALNTGELFFGEGSRLTVL.

This clonotype was seen many times. CDR3 sequence (DNA): TGTGCCAGCAGTTTATGGCAGGGTGACACTGAAGCTTTCTTT. Its translation: CASSLWQGDTEAFF. The J gene is TRBJ1-1, the V gene TRBV12-3 or TRBV12-4; D is perhaps TRBD1 (5 bases). The CDR3 has 14 residues. Trimming stripped 2 bases from V and 3 bases from J, with 10 bases between.

Many counts were recorded for this clonotype. CDR3: CASSQSTTTASYGYTF. In DNA form, the CDR3 reads TGTGCCAGCAGCCAATCCACAACGACAGCCTCCTATGGCTACACCTTC. This sequence joins TRBV16 and TRBJ1-2; TRBD1 might be the D (5 bases). This CDR3 contains 16 residues. Germline V gene lookup returns CDR1 KGHSY and CDR2 FQNENV. Deletions cut 0 bases from V and 4 bases from J, with 15 bases between. The full variable domain, in which reference TRBV16 and TRBJ1-2 provide the parts outside the CDR3, is GEEVAQTPKHLVRGEGQKAKLYCAPIKGHSYVFWYQQVLKNEFKFLISFQNENVFDETGMPKERFSAKCLPNSPCSLEIQATKLEDSAVYFCASSQSTTTASYGYTFGSGTRLTVV.

This clonotype was seen a handful of times. The chain carries TRBV20-1 and TRBJ1-1; no definite D call. The CDR3 contains 13 residues. Trimming left V 6 bases short and J 1 base short, with 12 bases between. Germline V gene data show CDR1 as DFQATT and CDR2 as SNEGSKA (reference sequence). CDR3 region: CSAPGRQNTEAFF. In nucleotides, the CDR3 is TGCAGTGCCCCTGGACGGCAGAACACTGAAGCTTTCTTT.

This rearrangement joins TRBV20-1 to TRBJ2-7, with TRBD2 as a possible D gene (6 bases). Germline CDR1 and CDR2: DFQATT and SNEGSKA (reference sequence). V was trimmed by 3 bases and J by 0 bases, leaving 15 bases between them. This CDR3 is built from 15 residues. CDR3 coding DNA: TGCAGTGCTAGGGACAATAGCGGTAACTCCTACGAGCAGTACTTC. Translation: CSARDNSGNSYEQYF.

This clonotype was seen only a few times. The chain links TRBV19 to TRBJ1-2, with 7 bases fitting TRBD1. Germline loops: CDR1 LNHDA, CDR2 SQIVND (reference sequence). CDR3 length: 15 residues. Unmatched junction bases numbered 9, after V lost 6 bases and J lost 2 bases. The CDR3 reads CASRVQIRGNYGYTF. CDR3 bases: TGTGCCAGTAGGGTACAAATCAGGGGGAACTATGGCTACACCTTC.

This clonotype was seen only a few times. The rearrangement uses TRBV6-1 and TRBJ1-1; the D gene is possibly TRBD1 (6 bases). CDR1 and CDR2 from the germline V gene are MNHNS and SASEGT. The CDR3 spans 12 residues. The V and J ends lost 6 bases and 5 bases respectively, with 10 bases between them. CDR3 in DNA: TGTGCCAGCAGGCGGACAGTGACTGAAGCTTTCTTT. As protein: CASRRTVTEAFF.

Ten or more counts support this clonotype. The gene calls are TRBV11-1 and TRBJ2-4, with D maybe TRBD2 (6 bases). CDR1 and CDR2 from the germline V gene are SGHAT and FQDESV (reference sequence). V dropped 4 bases and J dropped 0 bases, with 10 bases sitting between them. This CDR3 contains 15 residues. The CDR3 spells CASSWGDGAKNIQYF. For the CDR3, the DNA is TGTGCCAGCAGCTGGGGGGACGGAGCCAAAAACATTCAGTACTTC. Full variable domain (remainder filled in from reference TRBV11-1 and TRBJ2-4): EAEVAQSPRYKITEKSQAVAFWCDPISGHATLYWYRQILGQGPELLVQFQDESVVDDSQLPKDRFSAERLKGVDSTLKIQPAELGDSAMYLCASSWGDGAKNIQYFGAGTRLSVL.

This clonotype was counted at least ten times. The rearrangement joins TRBV28 to TRBJ1-1; the D gene is possibly TRBD1 (5 bases). This CDR3 is built from 15 residues. Germline loops: CDR1 MDHEN, CDR2 SYDVKM. V gave up 7 bases and J gave up 1 base, with 16 bases separating them. CDR3 residues: CASTSGGTSNTEAFF. As DNA, the CDR3 is TGTGCCAGCACCTCGGGGGGGACTTCGAACACTGAAGCTTTCTTT.

V and J are TRBV29-1 and TRBJ2-5; 9 bases are a match to TRBD2. With 1 base clipped from V and 3 bases from J, the junction kept 3 bases outside the gene matches. The CDR3 runs to 14 residues. The germline CDR1 and CDR2 sequences are SQVTM and ANQGSEA. The CDR3 is CSVEGVAGEETQYF. In DNA, the CDR3 is TGCAGCGTTGAAGGGGTAGCGGGAGAAGAGACCCAGTACTTC.

Many counts were recorded for this clonotype. This chain links TRBV28 with TRBJ2-7; tentatively, D is TRBD1 (6 bases). Trimming pared 3 bases from V and 6 bases from J, leaving 15 bases between. Germline V gives CDR1 MDHEN, CDR2 SYDVKM. CDR3 length: 14 residues. The CDR3 spells CASSFPTRGLEQYF. CDR3 DNA: TGTGCCAGCAGTTTCCCTACCAGGGGTCTCGAGCAGTACTTC.

V is TRBV6-4 and J is TRBJ1-3, with 8 bases lining up with TRBD1. The CDR3 totals 15 residues. J gave up 0 bases and V 5 bases, and 3 bases lay outside the gene matches. The germline V gene encodes CDR1 MRHNA and CDR2 SNTAGT. Written as DNA, the CDR3 is TGTGCCAGCAGTTACGGACAGGGCTCTGGAAACACCATATATTTT. This translates into CASSYGQGSGNTIYF.

This clonotype was picked up a small number of times. It may be a read error: a sequence one base away is much more abundant. This rearrangement joins TRBV27 to TRBJ1-5, with D perhaps matching TRBD1 (6 bases). The CDR3 has 14 residues. Germline V gene sequence: CDR1 MNHEY, CDR2 SMNVEV (reference sequence). This CDR3 reads CAGSSGTTDQPQHF. The CDR3 nucleotides are TGTGCCGGCAGTTCGGGGACAACAGATCAGCCCCAGCATTTT.

V gene TRBV2 combines with J gene TRBJ1-1; 9 bases line up with TRBD1. Trimming cost V 6 bases and J 2 bases; bases outside gene matches: 10. The CDR3 length is 16 residues. Per germline, CDR1 SNHLY and CDR2 FYNNEI. DNA of the CDR3: TGTGCCAGCAGCCGGGACAGGGCGGAACGAAACACTGAAGCTTTCTTT. This gives the protein CASSRDRAERNTEAFF.

Here the CDR3 reads CASSESIGGRVQETQYF. The CDR3 DNA is TGTGCCAGCAGTGAATCTATCGGGGGGCGCGTACAAGAGACCCAGTACTTC. The chain is built from TRBV6-1 and TRBJ2-5, with D perhaps matching TRBD2 (7 bases). The V and J ends lost 2 bases and 2 bases respectively, with 18 bases between them. The length of the CDR3 is 17 residues. Germline V CDR1 and CDR2: MNHNS, SASEGT.

The V and J genes are TRBV10-3 and TRBJ2-3, with 7 bases fitting TRBD2. The CDR3 consists of 14 residues. V trimming: 7 bases; J trimming: 1 base; junction bases outside the gene matches: 5. The germline CDR1 and CDR2 sequences are ENHRY and SYGVKD. As DNA, the CDR3 is TGTGCCATCACCTCCGCGGGGGGCACAGATACGCAGTATTTT. Residues: CAITSAGGTDTQYF.

The rearrangement links TRBV10-3 to TRBJ2-7, with 12 bases lining up with TRBD1. There are 17 residues in the CDR3. J gave up 4 bases and V 4 bases, and 11 bases lay outside the gene matches. Germline loops: CDR1 ENHRY, CDR2 SYGVKD. Written as DNA, the CDR3 is TGTGCCATCAGTGTTCGTAGAAGGGACAGGGGGCCATACGAGCAGTACTTC. It yields the protein CAISVRRRDRGPYEQYF.

V is TRBV13 and J is TRBJ2-7; D perhaps matches TRBD1 (6 bases). Looked up from germline, CDR1 is PRHDT and CDR2 is FYEKMQ (reference sequence). CDR3 size: 14 residues. V was cut by 5 bases and J by 3 bases, with 14 bases left in between. CDR3 region: CASSDPEGDYEQYF. The CDR3 nucleotides are TGTGCCAGCAGCGATCCAGAGGGGGACTACGAGCAGTACTTC.

The chain carries TRBV15 and TRBJ2-7; D is perhaps TRBD1 (5 bases). The CDR3 contains 15 residues. CDR1 LNHNV and CDR2 YYDKDF come from the germline V gene (reference sequence). V was shortened by 4 bases and J by 0 bases, with 13 bases between the two germline ends. The CDR3 region has the DNA TGTGCCACCAGCACAGAGACAGTCCTCTCCTACGAGCAGTACTTC. It translates to CATSTETVLSYEQYF.

The chain recombines TRBV18 with TRBJ2-7, with 10 nucleotides matching TRBD1. Germline V gene lookup returns CDR1 KGHSH and CDR2 LQKENI. V lost 0 bases, J lost 6 bases, and 5 bases stayed unmatched. The CDR3 is 15 amino acids. The DNA of the CDR3 is TGTGCCAGCTCACCACCGAGGACAGGGGGATCCGAGCAGTACTTC. As protein: CASSPPRTGGSEQYF.

The V gene is TRBV29-1, the J gene TRBJ2-3, with D tentatively TRBD1 (5 bases). Trimming removed 3 bases at V and 2 bases at J, with 9 bases between. The CDR3 totals 13 residues. The V gene's germline CDR1 is SQVTM and CDR2 ANQGSEA. This chain's CDR3 is CSVDYGATDTQYF. The CDR3 region has the DNA TGCAGCGTTGATTATGGGGCCACAGATACGCAGTATTTT.